The clone carrying this TCR beta chain has ten or more counts. Antigen: not known. Read data end 3 residues before the CDR3 end; the end is taken from the germline J gene. The source of the sample is a study of T cell clonality in common variable immunodeficiency. Overall study results and limits: CVID subjects had higher TCRbeta clonality than healthy controls, most marked in about a third.

CDR3 size: 13 residues. Unmatched junction bases numbered 6, after V lost 4 bases and J lost 5 bases. Germline V CDR1 and CDR2: SQVTM, ANQGSEA. Assay used: immunoSEQ multiplex PCR; TCRdb lists only in-frame clones, some missing. This sample has about 33,000 clones and no singletons, with around 4.5% in the ten largest. This sequence originates from a person aged 18 to 69 in good health. The chain links TRBV29-1 to TRBJ2-3; 7 nucleotides align to TRBD2. The specimen sequenced was peripheral blood mononuclear cells. The CDR3 is CSVVGGIRDTQYF. Incomplete CDR3 DNA: TGCAGCGTTGTGGGGGGGATCAGAGATACG.